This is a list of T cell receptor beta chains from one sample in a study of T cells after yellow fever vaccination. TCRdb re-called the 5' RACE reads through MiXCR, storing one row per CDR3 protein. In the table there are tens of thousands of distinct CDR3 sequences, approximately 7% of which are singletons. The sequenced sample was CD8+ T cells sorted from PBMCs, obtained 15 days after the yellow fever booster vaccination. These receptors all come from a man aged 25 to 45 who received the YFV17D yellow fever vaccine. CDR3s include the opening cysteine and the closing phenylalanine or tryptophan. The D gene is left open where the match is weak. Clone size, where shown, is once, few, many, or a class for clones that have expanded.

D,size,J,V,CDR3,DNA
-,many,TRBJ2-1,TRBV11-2,CASTPGESYNEQFF,TGTGCCAGCACCCCAGGGGAGTCCTACAATGAGCAGTTCTTC
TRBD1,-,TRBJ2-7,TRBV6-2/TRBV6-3,CASSFGTGSSYEQYF,TGTGCCAGCAGTTTCGGGACAGGGTCCTCCTACGAGCAGTACTTC
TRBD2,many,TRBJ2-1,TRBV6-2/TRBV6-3,CASHGTSGYNEQFF,TGTGCCAGCCACGGGACTAGCGGATACAATGAGCAGTTCTTC
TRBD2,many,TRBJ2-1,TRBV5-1,CASSLGLAGSSYNEQFF,TGCGCCAGCAGCTTGGGGCTAGCGGGATCCTCCTACAATGAGCAGTTCTTC
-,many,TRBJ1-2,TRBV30,CAWSLSQVVNGYTF,TGTGCCTGGAGCCTATCGCAGGTAGTGAATGGCTACACCTTC
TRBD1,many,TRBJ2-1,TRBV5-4,CASSRGTGGGNEQFF,TGTGCCAGCAGCCGGGGGACAGGGGGAGGCAATGAGCAGTTCTTC
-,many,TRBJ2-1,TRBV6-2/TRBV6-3,CASRPLGSYNEQFF,TGTGCCAGCAGACCCCTAGGCTCCTACAATGAGCAGTTCTTC
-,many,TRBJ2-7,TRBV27,CASSFPGPDPRTYEQYF,TGTGCCAGCAGTTTTCCCGGACCGGACCCACGCACCTACGAGCAGTACTTC
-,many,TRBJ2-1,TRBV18,CASSPPPSYNEQFF,TGTGCCAGCTCACCACCCCCCTCCTACAATGAGCAGTTCTTC
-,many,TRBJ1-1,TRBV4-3,CASSPGVGGVTEAFF,TGCGCCAGCAGCCCCGGGGTGGGGGGGGTTACTGAAGCTTTCTTT
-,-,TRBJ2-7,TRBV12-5,CASGSAQGIAYEQYF,TGTGCTAGTGGTTCCGCTCAGGGGATAGCCTACGAGCAGTACTTC
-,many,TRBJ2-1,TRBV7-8,CASSFDPLNPQRSKDNEQFF,TGTGCCAGCAGCTTCGACCCGCTGAACCCCCAGAGGTCCAAGGACAATGAGCAGTTCTTC
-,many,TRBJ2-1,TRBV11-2,CASSPGLDYNEQFF,TGTGCCAGCAGCCCCGGCCTTGACTACAATGAGCAGTTCTTC
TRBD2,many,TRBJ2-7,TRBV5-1,CASRLTSGHSYEQYF,TGCGCCAGCAGGCTAACTAGCGGCCACTCCTACGAGCAGTACTTC
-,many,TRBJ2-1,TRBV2,CASISDSSSYNEQFF,TGTGCCAGCATTTCCGACTCGAGCTCCTACAATGAGCAGTTCTTC
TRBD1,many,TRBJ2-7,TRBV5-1,CASSLGDRDYEQYF,TGCGCCAGCAGCTTGGGGGACAGGGACTACGAGCAGTACTTC
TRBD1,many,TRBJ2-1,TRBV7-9,CASSSAQGAYNEQFF,TGTGCCAGCAGCTCCGCACAGGGGGCCTACAATGAGCAGTTCTTC
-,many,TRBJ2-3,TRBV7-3,CASSLSTRRTDTQYF,TGTGCCAGCAGCTTAAGTACGAGGAGGACAGATACGCAGTATTTT
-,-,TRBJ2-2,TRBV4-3,CASSPQGIGELFF,TGCGCCAGCAGCCCACAGGGAATCGGGGAGCTGTTTTTT
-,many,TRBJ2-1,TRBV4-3,CASSQAAGSSYNEQFF,TGCGCCAGCAGCCAGGCCGCCGGGAGCTCCTACAATGAGCAGTTCTTC
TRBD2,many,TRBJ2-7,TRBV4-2,CASSQGLAGEVHEQYF,TGTGCCAGCAGCCAGGGACTAGCGGGAGAGGTCCACGAGCAGTACTTC
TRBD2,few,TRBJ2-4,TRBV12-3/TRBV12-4,CASSLFSGSGGIAKNIQYF,TGTGCCAGCAGTTTGTTTAGCGGGAGCGGCGGCATAGCCAAAAACATTCAGTACTTC
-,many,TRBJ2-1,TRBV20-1,CSAPRGYPSSYNEQFF,TGCAGTGCCCCTAGGGGCTATCCTAGCTCCTACAATGAGCAGTTCTTC
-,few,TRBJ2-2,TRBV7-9,CASSRTGDANTGELFF,TGTGCCAGCAGCCGAACAGGTGACGCGAACACCGGGGAGCTGTTTTTT
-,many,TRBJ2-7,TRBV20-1,CSASDLWAEGHYEQYF,TGCAGTGCTAGTGACCTGTGGGCGGAGGGACACTACGAGCAGTACTTC
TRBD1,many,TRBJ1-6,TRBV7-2,CASSARQGLGSPLHF,TGTGCCAGCAGCGCACGACAGGGACTAGGTTCACCCCTCCACTTT
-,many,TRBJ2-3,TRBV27,CASSFSGTDTQYF,TGTGCCAGCAGCTTTAGCGGCACAGATACGCAGTATTTT
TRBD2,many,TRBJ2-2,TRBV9,CASSDSGRPTDGELFF,TGTGCCAGCAGCGATAGCGGGAGGCCGACAGACGGGGAGCTGTTTTTT
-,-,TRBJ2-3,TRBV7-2,CASEEVDAGWGDTQYF,TGTGCATCAGAGGAAGTGGACGCCGGTTGGGGAGATACGCAGTATTTT
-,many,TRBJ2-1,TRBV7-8,CASSPRQSPLQFF,TGTGCCAGCAGCCCCCGTCAAAGCCCCTTGCAGTTCTTC
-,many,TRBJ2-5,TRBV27,CASSLQVADQETQYF,TGTGCCAGCAGTTTGCAGGTAGCGGACCAAGAGACCCAGTACTTC
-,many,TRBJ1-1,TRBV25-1,CASSEYFISSRSTEAFF,TGTGCCAGCAGTGAATATTTCATTTCCAGTCGGAGCACTGAAGCTTTCTTT
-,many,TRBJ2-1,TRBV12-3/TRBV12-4,CASGKSSYNEQFF,TGTGCCAGCGGAAAGAGCTCCTACAATGAGCAGTTCTTC
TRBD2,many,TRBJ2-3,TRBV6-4,CASSPLAGGLRPSTDTQYF,TGTGCCAGCAGTCCCCTAGCGGGAGGGTTGAGACCTAGCACAGATACGCAGTATTTT
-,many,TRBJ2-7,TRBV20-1,CSARLSYEQYF,TGCAGTGCTAGACTCTCCTACGAGCAGTACTTC
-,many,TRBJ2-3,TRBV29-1,CSAGGIDTQYF,TGCAGCGCTGGTGGGATAGATACGCAGTATTTT
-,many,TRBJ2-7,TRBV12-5,CASAFGGYEQYF,TGTGCTAGTGCCTTCGGGGGCTACGAGCAGTACTTC
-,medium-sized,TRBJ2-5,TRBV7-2,CASRQPKYQETQYF,TGTGCCAGCAGGCAACCGAAATACCAAGAGACCCAGTACTTC
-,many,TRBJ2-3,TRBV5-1,CASSLRPEGDTQYF,TGCGCCAGCAGCCTGAGGCCAGAGGGGGATACGCAGTATTTT
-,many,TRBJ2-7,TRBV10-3,CAISEGPSYEQYF,TGTGCCATCAGTGAGGGGCCGAGCTACGAGCAGTACTTC
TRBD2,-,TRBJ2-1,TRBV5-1,CASSLYRGTSGNEQFF,TGCGCCAGCAGCCTATACAGGGGGACTAGCGGCAATGAGCAGTTCTTC
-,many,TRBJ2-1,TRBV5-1,CASSLITDNEQFF,TGCGCCAGCAGCTTGATAACAGACAATGAGCAGTTCTTC